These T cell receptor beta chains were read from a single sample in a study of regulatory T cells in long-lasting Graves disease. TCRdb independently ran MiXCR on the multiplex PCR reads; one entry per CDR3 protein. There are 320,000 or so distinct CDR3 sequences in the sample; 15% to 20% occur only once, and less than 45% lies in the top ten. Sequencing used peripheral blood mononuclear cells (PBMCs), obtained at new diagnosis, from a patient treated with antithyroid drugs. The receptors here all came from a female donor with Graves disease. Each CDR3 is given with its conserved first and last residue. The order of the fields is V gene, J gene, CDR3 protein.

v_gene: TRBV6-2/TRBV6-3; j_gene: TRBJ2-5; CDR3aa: CASSYARRETQYF
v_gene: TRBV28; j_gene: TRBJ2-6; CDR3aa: CASRNPEGAGANVLTF
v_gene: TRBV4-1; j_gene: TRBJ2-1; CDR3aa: CASSATSESSYNEQFF
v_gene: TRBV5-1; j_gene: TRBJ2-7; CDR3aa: CASSLYPGSSDEQYF
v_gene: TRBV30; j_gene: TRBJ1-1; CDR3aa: CAWSALPGQGSAEAFF
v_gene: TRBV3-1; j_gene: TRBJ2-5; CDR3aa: CASGLRLAGGGETQYF
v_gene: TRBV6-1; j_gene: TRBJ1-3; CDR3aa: CASPRVGDRETGNTIYF
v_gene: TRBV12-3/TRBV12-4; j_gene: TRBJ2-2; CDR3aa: CASSFGTNTGELFF
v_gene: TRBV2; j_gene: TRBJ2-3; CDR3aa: CASSGQGADTQYF
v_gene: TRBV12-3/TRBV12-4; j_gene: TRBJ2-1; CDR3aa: CASSPSGLAAGGRDEQFF
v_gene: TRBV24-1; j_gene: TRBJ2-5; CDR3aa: CATSDAGLALQETQYF
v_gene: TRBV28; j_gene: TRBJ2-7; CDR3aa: CASSPPPLFTTYEQYF
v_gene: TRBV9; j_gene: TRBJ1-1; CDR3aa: CASSGQLDTEAFF
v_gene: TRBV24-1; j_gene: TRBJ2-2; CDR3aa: CATSDLLARNTGELFF
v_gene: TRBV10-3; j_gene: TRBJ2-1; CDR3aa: CASLREASSYNEQFF
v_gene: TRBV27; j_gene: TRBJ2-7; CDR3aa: CASSLSSTGSYEQYF
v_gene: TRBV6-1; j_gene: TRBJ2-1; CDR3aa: CASSRAEYNEQFF
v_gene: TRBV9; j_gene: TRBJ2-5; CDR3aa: CASSVSPKRNQETQYF
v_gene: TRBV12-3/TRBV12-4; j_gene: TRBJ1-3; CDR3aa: CASSFFGGIGNTIYF
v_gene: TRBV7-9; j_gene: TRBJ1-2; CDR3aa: CASSLGQGNGYTF
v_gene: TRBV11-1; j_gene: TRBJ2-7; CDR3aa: CASSLGGTSGSSYEQYF
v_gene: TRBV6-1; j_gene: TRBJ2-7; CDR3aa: CASSELRLHYEQYF
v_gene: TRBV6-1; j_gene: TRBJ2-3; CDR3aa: CASSVGSGETDTQYF
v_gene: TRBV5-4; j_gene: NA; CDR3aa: CANSLGTSGIYEQYF
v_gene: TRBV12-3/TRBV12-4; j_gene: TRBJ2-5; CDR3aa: CASSFHGREEAQYF
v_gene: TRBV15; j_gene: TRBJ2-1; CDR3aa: CATSRVIAGPINNEQFF
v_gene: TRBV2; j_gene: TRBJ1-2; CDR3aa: CAYIRGRDTLGSGYTF
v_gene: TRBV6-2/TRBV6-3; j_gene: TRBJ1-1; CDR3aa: CASRDRAGRSEAFF
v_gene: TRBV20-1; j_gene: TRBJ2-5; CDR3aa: CSANIPTSGRGRETQYF
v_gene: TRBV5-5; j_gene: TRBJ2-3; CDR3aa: CASNMGGDTQYF
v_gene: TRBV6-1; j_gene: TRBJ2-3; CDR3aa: CASSGGSRGRGGNTQYF
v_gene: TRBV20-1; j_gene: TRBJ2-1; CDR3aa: CSAGTGGSSYNEQFF
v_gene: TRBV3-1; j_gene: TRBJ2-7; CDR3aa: CASSQGTGSQYF
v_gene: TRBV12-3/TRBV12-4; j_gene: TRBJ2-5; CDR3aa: CASTLPGGLAGREYF
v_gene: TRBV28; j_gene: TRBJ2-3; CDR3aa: CASSPLWVEEDTQYF
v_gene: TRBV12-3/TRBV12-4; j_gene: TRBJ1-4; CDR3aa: CASTMAGDPTNEKLFF
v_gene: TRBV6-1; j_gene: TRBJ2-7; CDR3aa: CASSRSPGQTYEQYF
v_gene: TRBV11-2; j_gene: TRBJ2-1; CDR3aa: CASSSYVEGQWKNEQFF
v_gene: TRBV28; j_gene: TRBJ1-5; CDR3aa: CASSPFGDQPQHF
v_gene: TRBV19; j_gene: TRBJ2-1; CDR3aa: CASSHALARYNEQFF
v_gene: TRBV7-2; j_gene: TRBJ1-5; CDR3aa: CANSLRKRGANQPQHF
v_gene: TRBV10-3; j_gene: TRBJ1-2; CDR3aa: CAISDDRGPSGYTF
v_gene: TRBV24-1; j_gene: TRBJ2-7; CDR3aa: CATSDPRPGQNYEQYF
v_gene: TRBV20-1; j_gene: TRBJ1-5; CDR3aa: CSAGRTGNSNQPQHF
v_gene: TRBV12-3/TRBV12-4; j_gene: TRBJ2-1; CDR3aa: CASRRGAGEYNEQFF
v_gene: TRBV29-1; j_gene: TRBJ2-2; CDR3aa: CSVDRAGTGELFF
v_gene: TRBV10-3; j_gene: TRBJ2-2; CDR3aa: CAISESFGERKNTGELFF
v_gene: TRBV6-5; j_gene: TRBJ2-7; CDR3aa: CASSYSPGLNYEQYF
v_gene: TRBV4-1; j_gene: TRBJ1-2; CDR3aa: CASSQEEHPYGYTF
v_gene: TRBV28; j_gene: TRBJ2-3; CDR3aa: CASLRRVSTDTQYF
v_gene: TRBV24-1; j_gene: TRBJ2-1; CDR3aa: CATGTKYNEQFF
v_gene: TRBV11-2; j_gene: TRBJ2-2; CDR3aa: CASTQGGTSGYGELFF
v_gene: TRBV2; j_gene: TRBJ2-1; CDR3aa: CASRDRGNEQFF
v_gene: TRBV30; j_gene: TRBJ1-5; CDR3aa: CAWSVGAQGNQPQHF
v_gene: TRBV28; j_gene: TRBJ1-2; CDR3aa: CASSIGTDPLWSNYGYTF
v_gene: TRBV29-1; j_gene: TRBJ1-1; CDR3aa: CSVGDRSRVNTEAFF
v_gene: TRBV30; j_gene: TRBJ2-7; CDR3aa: CAWSVEQELYEQYF
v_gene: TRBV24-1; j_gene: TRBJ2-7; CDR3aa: CATAPGQASYEQYF
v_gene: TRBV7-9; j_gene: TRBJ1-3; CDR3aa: CASSRRGGIGGNTIYF